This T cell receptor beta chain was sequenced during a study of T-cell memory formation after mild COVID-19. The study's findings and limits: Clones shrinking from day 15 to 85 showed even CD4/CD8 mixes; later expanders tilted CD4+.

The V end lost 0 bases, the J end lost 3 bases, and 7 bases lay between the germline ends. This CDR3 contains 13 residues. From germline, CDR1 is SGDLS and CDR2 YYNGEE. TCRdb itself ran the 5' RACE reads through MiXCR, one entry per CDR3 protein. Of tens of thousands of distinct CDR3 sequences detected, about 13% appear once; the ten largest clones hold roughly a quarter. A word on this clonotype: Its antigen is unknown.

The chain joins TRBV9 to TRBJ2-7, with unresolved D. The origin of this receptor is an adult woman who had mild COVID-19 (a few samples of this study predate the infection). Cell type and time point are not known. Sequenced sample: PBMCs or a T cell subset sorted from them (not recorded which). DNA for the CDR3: TGTGCCAGCAGCGTAGAAACGAACTACGAGCAGTACTTC. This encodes CASSVETNYEQYF.